This T cell receptor beta chain was recovered during a study of spatial heterogeneity in lung cancer. Time point denoted: sample taken at primary tumor resection. In each case, whole RNA from tumor, nontumor lung or frozen PBMC was sequenced unsorted. The donor population consisted of 72 patients with untreated, early-stage non-small cell lung cancer. Unique molecular identifiers tagged every individual TCR cDNA molecule. TCRdb reprocessed the 5' RACE reads via MiXCR and lists one record per CDR3 protein. The repertoire has around 1,800 distinct CDR3 sequences, around 17% of them found once; the top ten carry roughly 43%. The germline V and J ends were trimmed by 3 bases and 8 bases, with 16 bases remaining between them. The V gene's germline CDR1 is LGHNA and CDR2 YSLEER. CDR3 size: 14 residues.

The origin of this receptor is a male donor with early-stage non-small cell lung cancer. The sample here was PBMCs, taken at surgery. The chain has TRBV4-3 and TRBJ1-1, with TRBD1 as a possible D gene (6 bases). CDR3 loop: CASSQGGGGVEAFF. The CDR3 coding sequence is TGCGCCAGCAGCCAGGGAGGGGGGGGAGTAGAAGCTTTCTTT.